A single sample is the source of the 18 T cell receptor beta chains below, sequenced in a study of cytomegalovirus exposure and HLA in healthy donors. Amplification used 60 Vbeta primers and 13 Jbeta primers. Measured with immunoSEQ multiplex PCR; TCRdb has only the in-frame clones, and not every one. The sample shows about 69,000 clones, 70% to 80% of them seen only once. Sequencing used PBMCs. The receptor set was obtained from a man younger than 30 in good health and CMV-seronegative.

The chain recombines TRBV28 with TRBJ1-2, with unresolved D. The V end was cut by 8 bases, the J end by 0 bases, with 13 bases between. Per germline, CDR1 MDHEN and CDR2 SYDVKM. This CDR3 comprises 14 residues. Here the CDR3 reads CASLEAPPNYGYTF. CDR3 sequence (DNA): TGTGCCAGCCTTGAGGCTCCCCCTAACTATGGCTACACCTTC.

This CDR3 reads CATSSRQGNEQFF. CDR3 nucleotides: TGTGCCACCAGCAGTAGACAGGGGAATGAGCAGTTCTTC. The rearrangement uses TRBV15 and TRBJ2-1, with 8 bases lining up with TRBD1. The CDR3 loop spans 13 amino acids. V was pared by 3 bases and J by 7 bases, with 2 bases of the junction left unmatched. Looked up from germline, CDR1 is LNHNV and CDR2 is YYDKDF (reference sequence).

The chain employs TRBV5-5 and TRBJ2-2, with 7 bases fitting TRBD1. The junction had 4 bases not matched to a gene; V was cut back by 1 base and J by 4 bases. This CDR3 spans 15 amino acids. Germline lookup yields CDR1 SGHKS and CDR2 YYEKEE (reference sequence). CDR3 amino acids: CASSLWQGVTGELFF. DNA of the CDR3: TGTGCCAGCAGCTTGTGGCAGGGGGTCACCGGGGAGCTGTTTTTT.

The CDR3: CSVVRDREVNTEAFF. CDR3 nucleotide sequence: TGCAGCGTCGTCCGGGACAGGGAGGTGAACACTGAAGCTTTCTTT. The V and J genes are TRBV29-1 and TRBJ1-1, with 9 positions matching TRBD1. CDR1 is SQVTM, CDR2 ANQGSEA, per germline. The V gene end was trimmed by 6 bases and the J gene end by 0 bases; junction bases not matched to a gene: 8. The CDR3 has 15 amino acids.

The V and J genes are TRBV4-3 and TRBJ2-1; 8 bases align to TRBD1. Germline V gene sequence: CDR1 LGHNA, CDR2 YSLEER. CDR3 length: 14 amino acids. V lost 0 bases to trimming and J lost 8 bases; unmatched junction nucleotides: 3. The CDR3 DNA follows: TGCGCCAGCAGCCAAGAGACAGGGGTGGATGAGCAGTTCTTC. It is translated as CASSQETGVDEQFF.

This chain joins TRBV27 and TRBJ2-1, with D unresolved. CDR1 and CDR2 (germline): MNHEY, SMNVEV (reference sequence). This CDR3 spans 14 amino acids. The germline V and J ends were trimmed by 4 bases and 0 bases, with 7 bases remaining between them. The CDR3 is CASSSADSYNEQFF. In nucleotides, the CDR3 is TGTGCCAGCAGTTCCGCGGACTCCTACAATGAGCAGTTCTTC.

The rearrangement uses TRBV10-3 and TRBJ2-5; 8 bases agree with TRBD2. This CDR3 has 16 residues. CDR1 is ENHRY, CDR2 SYGVKD, per germline. The V and J ends lost 0 bases and 2 bases, in that order; junction bases with no gene match: 5. This CDR3 is CAISESIGGVQETQYF. CDR3 DNA: TGTGCCATCAGTGAGTCGATCGGGGGGGTACAAGAGACCCAGTACTTC.

The rearrangement links TRBV7-2 to TRBJ1-4; TRBD1 matches at 8 bases. The CDR3 is 16 amino acids. J was trimmed by 5 bases and V by 1 base; bases with no gene match: 6. In germline, CDR1 is SGHTA, CDR2 FQGNSA. The CDR3 loop reads CASSLVGGQGNEKLFF. CDR3 coding DNA: TGTGCCAGCAGCTTAGTAGGAGGACAGGGAAATGAAAAACTGTTTTTT.

V gene TRBV14 combines with J gene TRBJ1-5; TRBD1 is a possible D gene (5 bases). The CDR3 runs to 13 residues. Germline V gene lookup returns CDR1 SGHDN and CDR2 FVKESK. Deletions cut 5 bases from V and 5 bases from J, with 10 bases between. The CDR3 sequence is CASSAGGDQPQHF. CDR3 DNA sequence: TGTGCCAGCAGCGCGGGGGGGGATCAGCCCCAGCATTTT.

This clone was seen only once. The J gene is TRBJ1-1, the V gene TRBV11-3; D possibly corresponds to TRBD1 (6 bases). V dropped 5 bases and J dropped 3 bases, with 16 bases sitting between them. This CDR3 is built from 15 residues. CDR1 and CDR2 from the germline V gene are SGHNT and YENEEA. The CDR3: CASSPPGVRDTEAFF. The CDR3 region has the DNA TGTGCCAGCAGCCCCCCAGGGGTGAGGGACACTGAAGCTTTCTTT.

V and J are TRBV30 and TRBJ1-1; 10 positions match TRBD1. V shed 0 bases, J shed 5 bases, and the junction held 3 bases outside the gene matches. CDR3 length: 14 amino acids. Germline loops: CDR1 GTSNPN, CDR2 SVGIG (reference sequence). In DNA, the CDR3 is TGTGCCTGGAGTGTTCGGGACAGGGGTACTGAAGCTTTCTTT. This translates into CAWSVRDRGTEAFF.

V gene TRBV6-1 combines with J gene TRBJ2-7; D is undetermined. V was pared by 8 bases and J by 2 bases, with 19 bases between. From germline, CDR1 is MNHNS and CDR2 SASEGT. The CDR3 length is 15 residues. The DNA of the CDR3 is TGTGCCAGCGGGCTTTCAACGGATCCGACCTACGAGCAGTACGTC. It specifies CASGLSTDPTYEQYV.

This clone was counted between two and nine times. The V gene is TRBV6-5, the J gene TRBJ2-1; 11 bases agree with TRBD1. Trimming cost V 7 bases and J 6 bases; bases outside gene matches: 8. The CDR3 has 15 amino acids. Germline loops: CDR1 MNHEY, CDR2 SVGAGI. The CDR3 sequence is CASTFRDRGFNEQFF. CDR3 coding DNA: TGTGCCAGCACCTTCCGGGACAGGGGGTTCAATGAGCAGTTCTTC.

The gene calls are TRBV4-1 and TRBJ2-2; tentatively, D is TRBD1 (6 bases). V dropped 3 bases and J dropped 4 bases, with 12 bases sitting between them. The CDR3 is 15 amino acids. Germline V gives CDR1 MGHRA, CDR2 YSYEKL. CDR3 nucleotide sequence: TGCGCCAGCAGCCAGCTGGGGGCGGTCACCGGGGAGCTGTTTTTT. It specifies CASSQLGAVTGELFF.

The chain couples TRBV2 to TRBJ2-7; D possibly corresponds to TRBD2 (5 bases). The V gene lost 7 bases and the J gene lost 2 bases, with 12 bases spanning the gap. The CDR3 has 13 amino acids. The germline V gene encodes CDR1 SNHLY and CDR2 FYNNEI. DNA of the CDR3: TGTGCCAGCACGGGGAGAGGGACCTACGAGCAGTACTTC. It translates to CASTGRGTYEQYF.

The CDR3 spells CASSSGGFYNEQFF. As DNA, the CDR3 is TGTGCCAGCAGCTCAGGGGGCTTCTACAATGAGCAGTTCTTC. The J gene is TRBJ2-1, the V gene TRBV28, with 8 bases fitting TRBD1. CDR3 length equals 14 residues. The junction had 4 bases not matched to a gene; V was cut back by 6 bases and J by 3 bases. Germline CDR1 MDHEN, CDR2 SYDVKM.

The chain uses TRBV5-1 and TRBJ2-2; tentative D call: TRBD1 (5 bases). Germline CDR1 reads SGHRS; CDR2 reads YFSETQ. Trimming pared 0 bases from V and 5 bases from J, leaving 8 bases between. The CDR3 runs 14 residues. The CDR3 bases are TGCGCCAGCAGCTTGGGCAGGGAAACCGGGGAGCTGTTTTTT. This encodes CASSLGRETGELFF. Full variable domain (rest looked up from reference TRBV5-1 and TRBJ2-2): KAGVTQTPRYLIKTRGQQVTLSCSPISGHRSVSWYQQTPGQGLQFLFEYFSETQRNKGNFPGRFSGRQFSNSRSEMNVSTLELGDSALYLCASSLGRETGELFFGEGSRLTVL.

The rearrangement uses TRBV2 and TRBJ2-1; D perhaps matches TRBD1 (7 bases). In germline, CDR1 is SNHLY, CDR2 FYNNEI. V lost 3 bases, J lost 7 bases, and 16 bases lay in between. The CDR3 contains 15 residues. CDR3 in amino acids: CASSDVSGGTNEQFF. The CDR3 DNA sequence: TGTGCCAGCAGTGATGTGTCAGGGGGGACGAATGAGCAGTTCTTC.